The T cell receptor beta chain under discussion was sequenced for a study of blood T cell repertoires in COVID-19. The germline gives CDR1 LNHNV, CDR2 YYDKDF (reference sequence). The CDR3 runs 13 residues. Trimming pared 2 bases from V and 4 bases from J, leaving 8 bases between. Self-reported history from a screening survey and questionnaire set each donor's cohort. Only in-frame clones appear in the TCRdb table, and some are missing; sequencing was by immunoSEQ multiplex PCR. The profile shows 350,000 or so clones, under 95% of them singletons. The gene calls are TRBV15 and TRBJ1-2, with D perhaps TRBD1 (6 bases). The receptor was derived from a woman aged 30 to 39 who had recovered from COVID-19. Sequenced input: PBMCs or T cells enriched from blood (not recorded which). The CDR3 coding sequence is TGTGCCACCAGCAGACAGGGGTTCTATGGCTACACCTTC. Residues: CATSRQGFYGYTF.